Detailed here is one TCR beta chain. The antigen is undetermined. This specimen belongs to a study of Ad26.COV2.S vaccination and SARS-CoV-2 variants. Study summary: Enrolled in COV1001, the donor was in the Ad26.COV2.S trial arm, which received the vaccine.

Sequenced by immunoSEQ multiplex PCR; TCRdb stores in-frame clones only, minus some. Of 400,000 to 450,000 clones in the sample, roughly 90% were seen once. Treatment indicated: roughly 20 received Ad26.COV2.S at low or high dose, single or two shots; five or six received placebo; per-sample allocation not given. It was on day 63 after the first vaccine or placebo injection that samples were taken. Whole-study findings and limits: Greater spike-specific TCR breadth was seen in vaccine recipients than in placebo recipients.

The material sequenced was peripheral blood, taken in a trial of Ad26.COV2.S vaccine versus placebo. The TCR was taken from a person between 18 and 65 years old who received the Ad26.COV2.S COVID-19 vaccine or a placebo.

In DNA form, the CDR3 reads TGTGCCAGCAGCGCGGACTTGATCTACGAGCAGTACTTC. Its translation is CASSADLIYEQYF. The J gene is TRBJ2-7, the V gene TRBV5-4; D may be TRBD2 (5 bases). There are 13 residues in the CDR3. The germline gives CDR1 SGHNT, CDR2 YYREEE (reference sequence). Trimming cost V 4 bases and J 3 bases, with 11 bases left between them.